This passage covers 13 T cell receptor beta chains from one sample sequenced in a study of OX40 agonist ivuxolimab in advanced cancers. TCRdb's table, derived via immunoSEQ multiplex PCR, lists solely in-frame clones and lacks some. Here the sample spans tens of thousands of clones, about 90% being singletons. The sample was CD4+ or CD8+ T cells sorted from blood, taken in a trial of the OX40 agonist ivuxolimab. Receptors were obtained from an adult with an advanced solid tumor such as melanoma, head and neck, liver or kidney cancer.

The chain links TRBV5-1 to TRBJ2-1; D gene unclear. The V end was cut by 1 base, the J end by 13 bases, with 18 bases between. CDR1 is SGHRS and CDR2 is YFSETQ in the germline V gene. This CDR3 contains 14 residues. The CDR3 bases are TGCGCCAGCAGCTTGTCTGGTACAGAATCGTTTCAGTTCTTC. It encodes CASSLSGTESFQFF.

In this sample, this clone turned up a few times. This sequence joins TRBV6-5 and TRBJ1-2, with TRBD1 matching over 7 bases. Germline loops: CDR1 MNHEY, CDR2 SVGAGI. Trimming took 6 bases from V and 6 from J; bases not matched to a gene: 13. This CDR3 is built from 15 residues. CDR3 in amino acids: CASSLTTGLNDGYTF. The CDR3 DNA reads TGTGCCAGCAGCCTAACGACAGGGTTAAACGATGGCTACACCTTC.

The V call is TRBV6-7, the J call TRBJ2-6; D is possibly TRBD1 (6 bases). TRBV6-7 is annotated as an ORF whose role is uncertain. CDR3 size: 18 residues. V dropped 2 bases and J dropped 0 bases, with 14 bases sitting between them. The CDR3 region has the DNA TGTGCCAGCAGTTACGGGATGCGGACAGCCTCTGGGGCCAACGTCCTGACTTTC. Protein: CASSYGMRTASGANVLTF.

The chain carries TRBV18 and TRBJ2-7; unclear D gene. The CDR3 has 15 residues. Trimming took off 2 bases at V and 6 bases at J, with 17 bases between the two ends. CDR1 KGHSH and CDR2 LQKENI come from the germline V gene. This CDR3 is CASSPSSGTLSEQYF. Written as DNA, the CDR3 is TGTGCCAGCTCACCATCAAGTGGAACCCTCAGCGAGCAGTACTTC.

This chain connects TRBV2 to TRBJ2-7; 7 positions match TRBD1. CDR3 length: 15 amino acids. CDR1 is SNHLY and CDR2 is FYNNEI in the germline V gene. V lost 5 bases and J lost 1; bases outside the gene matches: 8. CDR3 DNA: TGTGCCAGCAGTAGGGGACAGTCCTATTCCTACGAGCAGTACTTC. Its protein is CASSRGQSYSYEQYF.

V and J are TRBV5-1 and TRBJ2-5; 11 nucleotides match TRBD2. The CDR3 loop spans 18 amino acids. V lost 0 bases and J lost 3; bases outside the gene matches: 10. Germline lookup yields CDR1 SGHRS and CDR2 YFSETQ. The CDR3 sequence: CASSLDPLAGGPKETQYF. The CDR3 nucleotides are TGCGCCAGCAGCTTGGACCCCCTAGCGGGAGGCCCCAAAGAGACCCAGTACTTC. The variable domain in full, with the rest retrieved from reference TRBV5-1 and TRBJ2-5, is KAGVTQTPRYLIKTRGQQVTLSCSPISGHRSVSWYQQTPGQGLQFLFEYFSETQRNKGNFPGRFSGRQFSNSRSEMNVSTLELGDSALYLCASSLDPLAGGPKETQYFGPGTRLLVL.

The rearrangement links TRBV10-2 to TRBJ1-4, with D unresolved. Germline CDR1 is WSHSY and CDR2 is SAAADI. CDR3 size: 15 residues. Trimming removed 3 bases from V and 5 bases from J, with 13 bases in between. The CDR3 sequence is CASSEGRASNEKLFF. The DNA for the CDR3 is TGCGCCAGCAGTGAAGGGCGGGCTTCAAATGAAAAACTGTTTTTT.

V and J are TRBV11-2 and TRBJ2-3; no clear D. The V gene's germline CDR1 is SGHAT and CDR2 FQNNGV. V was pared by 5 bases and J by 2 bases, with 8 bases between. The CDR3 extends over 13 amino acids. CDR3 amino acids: CASSVLNTDTQYF. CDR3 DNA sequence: TGTGCCAGCAGCGTCCTTAACACAGATACGCAGTATTTT.

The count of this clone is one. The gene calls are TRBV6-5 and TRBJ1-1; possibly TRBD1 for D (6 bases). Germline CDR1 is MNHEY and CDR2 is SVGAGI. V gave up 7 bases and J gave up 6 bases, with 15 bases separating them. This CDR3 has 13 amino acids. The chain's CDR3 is CASKGVGLPEAFF. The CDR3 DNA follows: TGTGCCAGCAAGGGGGTCGGGTTGCCTGAAGCTTTCTTT.

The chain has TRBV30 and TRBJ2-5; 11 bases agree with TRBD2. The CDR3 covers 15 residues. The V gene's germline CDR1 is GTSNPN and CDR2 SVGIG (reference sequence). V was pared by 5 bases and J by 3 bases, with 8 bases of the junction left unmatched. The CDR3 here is CAWGPGTSGKETQYF. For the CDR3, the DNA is TGTGCCTGGGGTCCCGGGACTAGCGGTAAAGAGACCCAGTACTTC.

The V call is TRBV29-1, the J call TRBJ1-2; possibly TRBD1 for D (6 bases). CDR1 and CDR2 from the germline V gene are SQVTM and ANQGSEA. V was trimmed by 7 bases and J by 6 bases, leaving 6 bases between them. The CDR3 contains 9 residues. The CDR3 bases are TGCAGCGAGGGGGATGGCTACACCTTC. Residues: CSEGDGYTF.

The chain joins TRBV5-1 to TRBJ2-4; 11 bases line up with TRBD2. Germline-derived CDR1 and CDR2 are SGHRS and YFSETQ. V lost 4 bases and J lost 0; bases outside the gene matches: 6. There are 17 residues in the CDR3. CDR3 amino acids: CASSAGLAELAKNIQYF. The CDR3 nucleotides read TGCGCCAGCAGCGCGGGACTAGCGGAACTAGCCAAAAACATTCAGTACTTC.

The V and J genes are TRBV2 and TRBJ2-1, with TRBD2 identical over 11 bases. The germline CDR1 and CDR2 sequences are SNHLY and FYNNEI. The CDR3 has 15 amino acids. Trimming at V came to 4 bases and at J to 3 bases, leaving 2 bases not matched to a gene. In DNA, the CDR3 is TGTGCCAGCAGTGTGGGGACTAGCGGCTACAATGAGCAGTTCTTC. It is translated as CASSVGTSGYNEQFF.